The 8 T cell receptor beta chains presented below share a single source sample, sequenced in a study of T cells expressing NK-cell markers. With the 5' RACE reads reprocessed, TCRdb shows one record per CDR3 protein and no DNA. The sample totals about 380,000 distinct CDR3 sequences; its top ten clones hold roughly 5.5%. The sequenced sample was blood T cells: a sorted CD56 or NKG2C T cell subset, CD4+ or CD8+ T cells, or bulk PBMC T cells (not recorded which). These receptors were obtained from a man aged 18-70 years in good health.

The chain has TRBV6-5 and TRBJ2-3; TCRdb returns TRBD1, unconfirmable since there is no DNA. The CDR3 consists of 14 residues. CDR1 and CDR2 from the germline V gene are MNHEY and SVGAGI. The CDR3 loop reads CASSSRGGTDTQYF.

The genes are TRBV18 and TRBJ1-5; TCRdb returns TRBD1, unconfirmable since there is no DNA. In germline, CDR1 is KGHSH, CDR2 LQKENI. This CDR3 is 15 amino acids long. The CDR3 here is CASSPSGAGHQPQHF.

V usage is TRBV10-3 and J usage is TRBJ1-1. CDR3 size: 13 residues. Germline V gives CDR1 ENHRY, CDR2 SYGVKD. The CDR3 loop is CAISEAGNTEAFF.

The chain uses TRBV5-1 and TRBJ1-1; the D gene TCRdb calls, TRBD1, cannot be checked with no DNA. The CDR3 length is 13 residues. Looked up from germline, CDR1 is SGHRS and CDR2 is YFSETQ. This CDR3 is CASSLGDGGEAFF.

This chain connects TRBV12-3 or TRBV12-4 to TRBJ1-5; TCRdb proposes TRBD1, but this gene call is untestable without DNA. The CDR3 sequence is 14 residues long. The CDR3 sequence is CASSRQGTNQPQHF.

The CDR3 is CASRRRDEQYF. This chain links TRBV28 with TRBJ2-7. Germline CDR1 MDHEN, CDR2 SYDVKM. This CDR3 region has 11 residues.

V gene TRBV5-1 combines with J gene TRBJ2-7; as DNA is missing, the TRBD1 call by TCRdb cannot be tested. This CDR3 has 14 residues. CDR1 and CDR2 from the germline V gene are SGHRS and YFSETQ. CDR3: CASSYGQAGGEQYF. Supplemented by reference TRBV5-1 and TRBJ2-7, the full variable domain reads KAGVTQTPRYLIKTRGQQVTLSCSPISGHRSVSWYQQTPGQGLQFLFEYFSETQRNKGNFPGRFSGRQFSNSRSEMNVSTLELGDSALYLCASSYGQAGGEQYFGPGTRLTVT.

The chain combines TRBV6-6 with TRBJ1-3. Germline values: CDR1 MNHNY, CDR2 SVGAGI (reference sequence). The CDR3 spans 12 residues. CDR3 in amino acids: CAVRTSGNTIYF.